This T cell receptor (beta chain) was profiled in a study of beta chain features in type 1 diabetes. Findings and caveats of the study: TCRB CDR3 length was moderately but significantly reduced in all four CD4+ subsets of Type 1 diabetes patients.

Points on this clone: Its matching antigen is unknown.

Trimming pared 2 bases from V and 7 bases from J, leaving 15 bases between. Germline CDR1 reads SGHVS; CDR2 reads FNYEAQ. CDR3 length: 16 residues. Investigators reverse transcribed all isolated RNA, so they sequenced expressed TCRB transcripts. The assay was immunoSEQ multiplex PCR, and TCRdb's table has in-frame clones only and misses some. This table holds approximately 150,000 clones, approximately 13% found once. This sequence originates from a man between 18 and 35 years old with type 1 diabetes. The sample consisted of central memory CD4+ T cells from blood. J is TRBJ1-6 and V is TRBV7-6; no definite D call. The CDR3 here is CASSLNSGLGNSPLHF. The CDR3 nucleotides are TGTGCCAGCAGCTTAAATTCCGGGTTGGGGAATTCACCCCTCCACTTT.